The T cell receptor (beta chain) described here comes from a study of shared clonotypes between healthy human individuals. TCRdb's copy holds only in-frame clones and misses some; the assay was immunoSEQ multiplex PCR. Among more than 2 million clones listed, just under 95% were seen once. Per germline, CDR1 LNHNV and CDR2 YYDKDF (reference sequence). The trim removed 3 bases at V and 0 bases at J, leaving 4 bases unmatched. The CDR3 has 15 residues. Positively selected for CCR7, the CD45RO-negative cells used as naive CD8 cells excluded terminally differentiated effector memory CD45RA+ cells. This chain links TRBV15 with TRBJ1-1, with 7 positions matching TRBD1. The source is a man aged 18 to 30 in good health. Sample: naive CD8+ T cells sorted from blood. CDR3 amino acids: CATSSGTAMNTEAFF. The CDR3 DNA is TGTGCCACCAGCAGTGGGACAGCCATGAACACTGAAGCTTTCTTT.